The present T cell receptor (beta chain) was sequenced within a study of control samples from healthy donors and cancer patients. Sequenced by immunoSEQ multiplex PCR; TCRdb stores in-frame clones only, minus some. The profile shows 100,000 to 150,000 clones, around 90% of them singletons. The V and J ends lost 5 bases and 5 bases, in that order; junction bases with no gene match: 9. Germline V gene data show CDR1 as SQVTM and CDR2 as ANQGSEA. The CDR3 is 14 residues long. The receptor was isolated from a man aged 35 to 55 in good health. The sequenced sample was blood. The chain uses TRBV29-1 and TRBJ2-1; 7 bases are a match to TRBD1. The CDR3 reads CSVHRGWQNNEQFF. CDR3 nucleotide sequence: TGCAGCGTTCACAGGGGTTGGCAGAACAATGAGCAGTTCTTC.